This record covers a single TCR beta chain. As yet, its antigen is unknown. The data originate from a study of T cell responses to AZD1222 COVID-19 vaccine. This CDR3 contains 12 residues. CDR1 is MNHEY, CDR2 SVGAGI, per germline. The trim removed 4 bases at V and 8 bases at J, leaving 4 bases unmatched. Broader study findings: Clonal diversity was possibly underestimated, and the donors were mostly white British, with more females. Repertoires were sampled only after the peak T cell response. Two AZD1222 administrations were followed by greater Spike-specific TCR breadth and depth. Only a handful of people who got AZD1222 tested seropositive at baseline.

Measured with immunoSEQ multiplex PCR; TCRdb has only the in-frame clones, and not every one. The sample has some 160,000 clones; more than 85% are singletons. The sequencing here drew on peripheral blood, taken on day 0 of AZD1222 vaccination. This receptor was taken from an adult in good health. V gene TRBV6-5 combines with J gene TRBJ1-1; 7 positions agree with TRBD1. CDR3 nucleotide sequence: TGTGCCAGCAGTTCCCCGACAGGGGAAGCTTTCTTT. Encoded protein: CASSSPTGEAFF.